This paragraph covers one T cell receptor (beta chain) sequence. Every bit of the isolated RNA underwent reverse transcription, so sequencing read expressed TCRB transcripts. The repertoire was sequenced with immunoSEQ multiplex PCR; TCRdb's copy has only in-frame clones and lacks some. The sample includes approximately 330,000 clones, about 10% of them seen just once. The CDR3 has 15 residues. The V segment lost 5 bases and the J segment 10 bases; nucleotides outside the gene matches: 13. Germline V gene sequence: CDR1 SGHTA, CDR2 FQGTGA. The sample belongs to a study of beta chain features in type 1 diabetes. Overall study context: Summed over all samples, the examined sorted cells came to about 110 million.

This TCR came from a woman in her thirties in good health. Specimen: naive CD4+ T cells from blood. The chain couples TRBV7-3 to TRBJ2-1, with 8 bases identical to TRBD2. The CDR3 protein is CASSPPGGPYAEQFF. CDR3 coding DNA: TGTGCCAGCAGCCCCCCGGGGGGGCCGTACGCGGAGCAGTTCTTC.